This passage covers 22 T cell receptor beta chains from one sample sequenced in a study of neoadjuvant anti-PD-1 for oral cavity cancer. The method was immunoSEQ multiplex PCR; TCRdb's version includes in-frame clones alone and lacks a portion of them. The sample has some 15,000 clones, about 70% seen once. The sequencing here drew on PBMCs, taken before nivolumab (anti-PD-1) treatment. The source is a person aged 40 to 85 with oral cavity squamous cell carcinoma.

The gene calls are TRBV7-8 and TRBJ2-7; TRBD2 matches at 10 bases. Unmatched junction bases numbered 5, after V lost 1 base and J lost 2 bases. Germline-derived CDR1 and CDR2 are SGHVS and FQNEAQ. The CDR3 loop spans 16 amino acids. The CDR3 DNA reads TGTGCCAGCAGCTTAGAGGCTAGCGGGAGAACCTACGAGCAGTACTTC. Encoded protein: CASSLEASGRTYEQYF.

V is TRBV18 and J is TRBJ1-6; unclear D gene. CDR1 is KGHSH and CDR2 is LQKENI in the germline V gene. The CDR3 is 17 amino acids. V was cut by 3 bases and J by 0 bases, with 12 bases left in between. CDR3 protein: CASSPVVASSYNSPLHF. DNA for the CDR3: TGTGCCAGCTCACCGGTGGTGGCCAGCTCCTATAATTCACCCCTCCACTTT.

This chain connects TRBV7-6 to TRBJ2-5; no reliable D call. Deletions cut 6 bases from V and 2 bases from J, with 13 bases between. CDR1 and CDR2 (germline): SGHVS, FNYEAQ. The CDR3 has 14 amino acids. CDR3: CASSPSQTQETQYF. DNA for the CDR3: TGTGCCAGCAGTCCTTCTCAGACACAAGAGACCCAGTACTTC.

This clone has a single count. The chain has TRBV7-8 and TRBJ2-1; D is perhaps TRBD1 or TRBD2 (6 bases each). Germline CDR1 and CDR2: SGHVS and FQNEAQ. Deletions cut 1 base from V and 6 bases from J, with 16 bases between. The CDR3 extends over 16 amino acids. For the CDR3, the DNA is TGTGCCAGCAGCTTAGTGGGGGCAATGGGAGGCAATGAGCAGTTCTTC. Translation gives CASSLVGAMGGNEQFF.

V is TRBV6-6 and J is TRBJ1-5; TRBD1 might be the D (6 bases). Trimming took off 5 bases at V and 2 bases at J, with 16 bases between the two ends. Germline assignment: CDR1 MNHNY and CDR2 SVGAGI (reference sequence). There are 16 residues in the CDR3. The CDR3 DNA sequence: TGTGCCAGCAGTGGACTTCAGGGGTATGGCAATCAGCCCCAGCATTTT. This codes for CASSGLQGYGNQPQHF.

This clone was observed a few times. In nucleotides, the CDR3 is TGTGCCAGCAGTGTCGAAGAGGATCAGCCCCAGCATTTT. Translation: CASSVEEDQPQHF. This chain links TRBV6-4 with TRBJ1-5; D gene ambiguous. The CDR3 loop spans 13 amino acids. The V end was cut by 4 bases, the J end by 5 bases, with 9 bases between. Germline V gene sequence: CDR1 MRHNA, CDR2 SNTAGT.

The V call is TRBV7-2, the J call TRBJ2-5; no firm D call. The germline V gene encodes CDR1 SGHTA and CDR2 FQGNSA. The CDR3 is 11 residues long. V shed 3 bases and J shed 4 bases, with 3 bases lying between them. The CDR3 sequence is CASSFAETQYF. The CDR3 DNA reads TGTGCCAGCAGCTTCGCAGAGACCCAGTACTTC.

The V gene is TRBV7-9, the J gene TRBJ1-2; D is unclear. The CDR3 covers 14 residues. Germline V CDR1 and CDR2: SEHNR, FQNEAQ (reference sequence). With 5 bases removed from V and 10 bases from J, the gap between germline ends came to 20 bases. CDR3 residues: CASSPRYGSRVYTF. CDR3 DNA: TGTGCCAGCAGCCCAAGGTACGGGTCCCGCGTCTACACCTTC.

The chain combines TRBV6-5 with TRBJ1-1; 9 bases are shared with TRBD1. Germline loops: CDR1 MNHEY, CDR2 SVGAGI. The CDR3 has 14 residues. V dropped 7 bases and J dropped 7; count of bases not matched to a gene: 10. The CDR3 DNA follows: TGTGCCAGCACTCAGGGACAGGGCCGAGATGAAGCTTTCTTT. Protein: CASTQGQGRDEAFF.

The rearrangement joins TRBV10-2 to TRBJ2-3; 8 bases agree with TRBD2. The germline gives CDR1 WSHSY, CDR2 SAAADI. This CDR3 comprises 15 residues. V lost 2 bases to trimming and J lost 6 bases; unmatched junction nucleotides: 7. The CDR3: CASSERTAGADTQYF. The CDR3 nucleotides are TGCGCCAGCAGTGAGAGGACAGCGGGAGCCGATACGCAGTATTTT.

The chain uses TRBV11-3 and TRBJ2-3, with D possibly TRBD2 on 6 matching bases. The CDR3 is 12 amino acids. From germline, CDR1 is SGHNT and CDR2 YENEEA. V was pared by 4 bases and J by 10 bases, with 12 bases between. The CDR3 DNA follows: TGTGCCAGCAGCTCCGGAGGGCTCCCGCAGTATTTT. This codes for CASSSGGLPQYF.

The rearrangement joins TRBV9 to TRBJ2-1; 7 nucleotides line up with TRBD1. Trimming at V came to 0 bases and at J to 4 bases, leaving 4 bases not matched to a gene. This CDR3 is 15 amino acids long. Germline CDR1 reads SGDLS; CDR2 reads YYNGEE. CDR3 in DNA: TGTGCCAGCAGCGTAGGAGGGGGCGCTTACAATGAGCAGTTCTTC. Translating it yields CASSVGGGAYNEQFF.

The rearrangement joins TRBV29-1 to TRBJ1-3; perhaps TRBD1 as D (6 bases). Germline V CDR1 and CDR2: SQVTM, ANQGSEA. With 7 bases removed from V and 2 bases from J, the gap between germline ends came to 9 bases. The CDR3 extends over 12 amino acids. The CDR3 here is CSGTGTGNTIYF. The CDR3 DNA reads TGCAGCGGTACAGGGACTGGAAACACCATATATTTT. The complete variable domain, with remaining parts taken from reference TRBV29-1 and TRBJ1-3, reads SAVISQKPSRDICQRGTSLTIQCQVDSQVTMMFWYRQQPGQSLTLIATANQGSEATYESGFVIDKFPISRPNLTFSTLTVSNMSPEDSSIYLCSGTGTGNTIYFGEGSWLTVV.

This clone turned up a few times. The CDR3 spells CASSRDRTNEKLFF. The CDR3 DNA reads TGCGCCAGCAGCAGGGACAGGACTAATGAAAAACTGTTTTTT. V usage is TRBV5-1 and J usage is TRBJ1-4; 8 bases map to TRBD1. Losses at the gene ends were 4 bases for V and 2 bases for J; bases not matched to a gene: 1. The CDR3 length is 14 residues. From germline, CDR1 is SGHRS and CDR2 YFSETQ.

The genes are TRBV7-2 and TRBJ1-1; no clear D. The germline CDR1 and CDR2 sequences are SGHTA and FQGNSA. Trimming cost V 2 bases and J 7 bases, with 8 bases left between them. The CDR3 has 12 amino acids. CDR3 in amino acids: CASSLNMGEAFF. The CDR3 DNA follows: TGTGCCAGCAGCTTAAATATGGGTGAAGCTTTCTTT.

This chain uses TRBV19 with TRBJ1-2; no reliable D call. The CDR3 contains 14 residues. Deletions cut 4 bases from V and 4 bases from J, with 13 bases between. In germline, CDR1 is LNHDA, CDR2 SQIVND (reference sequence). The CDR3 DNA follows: TGTGCCAGTAGTAGCAGAGAGGGTAGCTATGGCTACACCTTC. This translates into CASSSREGSYGYTF. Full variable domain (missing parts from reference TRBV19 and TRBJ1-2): DGGITQSPKYLFRKEGQNVTLSCEQNLNHDAMYWYRQDPGQGLRLIYYSQIVNDFQKGDIAEGYSVSREKKESFPLTVTSAQKNPTAFYLCASSSREGSYGYTFGSGTRLTVV.

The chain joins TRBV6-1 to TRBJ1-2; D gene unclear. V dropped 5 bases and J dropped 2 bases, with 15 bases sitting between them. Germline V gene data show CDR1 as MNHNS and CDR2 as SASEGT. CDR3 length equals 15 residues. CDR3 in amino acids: CASSMTSWGNYGYTF. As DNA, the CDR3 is TGTGCCAGCAGTATGACAAGCTGGGGAAACTATGGCTACACCTTC.

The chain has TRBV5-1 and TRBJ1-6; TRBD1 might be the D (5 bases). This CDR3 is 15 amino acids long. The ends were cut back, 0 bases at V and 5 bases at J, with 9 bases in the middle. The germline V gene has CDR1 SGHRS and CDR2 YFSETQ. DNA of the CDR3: TGCGCCAGCAGCTTGGCGGGACCGAATAATTCACCCCTCCACTTT. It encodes CASSLAGPNNSPLHF.

This CDR3 reads CASSVSLAGVGFEQFF. CDR3 sequence (DNA): TGTGCCAGCAGTGTGTCTCTAGCGGGAGTTGGTTTTGAGCAGTTCTTC. J is TRBJ2-1 and V is TRBV6-1; 10 bases are a match to TRBD2. J gave up 9 bases and V 4 bases, and 12 bases lay outside the gene matches. Germline CDR1 reads MNHNS; CDR2 reads SASEGT. The CDR3 is 16 amino acids.

The CDR3 nucleotides are TGTGCCAGCGGTAGAGGGCAGGGGGGCTACGAGCAGTACTTC. Protein product: CASGRGQGGYEQYF. The chain employs TRBV11-2 and TRBJ2-7, with D possibly TRBD1 on 7 matching bases. Trimming took off 8 bases at V and 3 bases at J, with 17 bases between the two ends. This CDR3 comprises 14 residues. CDR1 is SGHAT, CDR2 FQNNGV, per germline.

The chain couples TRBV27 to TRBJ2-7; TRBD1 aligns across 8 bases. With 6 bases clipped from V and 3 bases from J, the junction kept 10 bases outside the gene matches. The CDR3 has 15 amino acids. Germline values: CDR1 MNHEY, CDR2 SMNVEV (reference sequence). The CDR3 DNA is TGTGCCAGCAGAACCCCCGGGACAGGAGTCTACGAGCAGTACTTC. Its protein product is CASRTPGTGVYEQYF.

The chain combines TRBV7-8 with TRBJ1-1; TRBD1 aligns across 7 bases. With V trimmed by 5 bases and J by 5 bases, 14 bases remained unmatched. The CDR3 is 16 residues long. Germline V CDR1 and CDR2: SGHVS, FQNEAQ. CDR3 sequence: CASSLLRQGGSTEAFF. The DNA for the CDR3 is TGTGCCAGCAGCCTTCTGAGACAGGGAGGGAGTACTGAAGCTTTCTTT.